This T cell receptor beta chain was captured in a study of shared clonotypes between healthy human individuals. The table came from immunoSEQ multiplex PCR; TCRdb's copy has only in-frame clones and leaves some out. This repertoire shows some 1,400,000 clones, approximately 97% found once; its top ten account for over 1%. V lost 0 bases, J lost 0 bases, and 7 bases stayed unmatched. The germline gives CDR1 SGDLS, CDR2 YYNGEE. This CDR3 has 17 amino acids. The specimen was naive CD4+ T cells sorted from blood. Subset indicated: CD45RA+ positively selected. This TCR derives from a man aged 30-40 years in good health. The gene calls are TRBV9 and TRBJ2-5; 8 positions match TRBD1. CDR3 amino acids: CASSVAAGRGHQETQYF. The CDR3 DNA is TGTGCCAGCAGCGTAGCAGCGGGCAGGGGGCACCAAGAGACCCAGTACTTC.